Shown below are 24 T cell receptor beta chains from a single sample sequenced in a study of PD-L1 blockade in urothelial cancer. Here immunoSEQ multiplex PCR was the method, and the copy in TCRdb shows in-frame clones only, minus some. Here the sample spans nearly 30,000 clones, approximately 87% being singletons. The source material was PBMCs, sampled around atezolizumab (anti-PD-L1) treatment. The receptors were gathered from a man over 45 with urothelial cancer.

The chain's CDR3 is CASSQSQGRYGYTF. The DNA of the CDR3 is TGTGCCAGCAGCCAAAGTCAGGGGCGTTATGGCTACACCTTC. The chain joins TRBV14 to TRBJ1-2; maybe TRBD1 (6 bases). Germline-derived CDR1 and CDR2 are SGHDN and FVKESK. The CDR3 is 14 amino acids. Trimming stripped 2 bases from V and 5 bases from J, with 12 bases between.

The table lists this clone with a count of one. The CDR3 sequence is CSVETGTRETQYF. DNA of the CDR3: TGCAGCGTAGAGACAGGGACCCGAGAGACCCAGTACTTC. The chain couples TRBV29-1 to TRBJ2-5; TRBD1 aligns across 7 bases. J lost 4 bases, V lost 6 bases, and 8 bases had no gene match. The CDR3 sequence is 13 residues long. Germline assignment: CDR1 SQVTM and CDR2 ANQGSEA.

The rearrangement links TRBV28 to TRBJ1-1, with a possible D match to TRBD1 (6 bases). The CDR3 has 15 amino acids. Looked up from germline, CDR1 is MDHEN and CDR2 is SYDVKM. With 3 bases removed from V and 0 bases from J, the gap between germline ends came to 11 bases. The CDR3 loop reads CASSLPNRVNTEAFF. In DNA form, the CDR3 reads TGTGCCAGCAGTTTGCCAAACAGGGTGAACACTGAAGCTTTCTTT.

The rearrangement uses TRBV7-9 and TRBJ1-4; tentatively, D is TRBD1 (5 bases). V was cut by 3 bases and J by 8 bases, with 10 bases left in between. The length of the CDR3 is 13 residues. Germline CDR1 and CDR2: SEHNR and FQNEAQ (reference sequence). CDR3 nucleotides: TGTGCCAGCAGCTTTCGGGGGGGAGAAAAACTGTTTTTT. Translation: CASSFRGGEKLFF.

The chain carries TRBV7-8 and TRBJ2-5; TRBD1 might be the D (6 bases). In germline, CDR1 is SGHVS, CDR2 FQNEAQ. Trimming shortened V by 5 bases and J by 2 bases, and 9 bases separated the two germline ends. CDR3 length: 13 residues. The CDR3 spells CASSPDRQETQYF. As DNA, the CDR3 is TGTGCCAGCAGCCCGGACAGACAAGAGACCCAGTACTTC.

This sequence joins TRBV30 and TRBJ2-1; possible D gene TRBD2, 6 bases. Germline loops: CDR1 GTSNPN, CDR2 SVGIG (reference sequence). This CDR3 comprises 14 residues. Trimming stripped 5 bases from V and 6 bases from J, with 17 bases between. The CDR3 DNA reads as TGTGCCTGGGGACAACCGGGACTTCCCAATGAGCAGTTCTTC. This translates into CAWGQPGLPNEQFF.

The chain has TRBV4-3 and TRBJ2-5, with 8 nucleotides matching TRBD2. J gave up 5 bases and V 4 bases, and 3 bases lay outside the gene matches. This CDR3 has 13 amino acids. The germline CDR1 and CDR2 sequences are LGHNA and YSLEER. DNA of the CDR3: TGCGCCAGCAGCCTGCGGGAGGAGGAGACCCAGTACTTC. Protein sequence: CASSLREEETQYF.

A few counts support this clone. The CDR3 spells CASSVRRASLDEQFF. As DNA, the CDR3 is TGTGCCAGCAGCGTGAGGAGGGCCTCGCTCGATGAGCAGTTCTTC. The chain carries TRBV9 and TRBJ2-1, with D possibly being TRBD2 (6 bases). The germline CDR1 and CDR2 sequences are SGDLS and YYNGEE. The CDR3 loop spans 15 amino acids. The V end was cut by 2 bases, the J end by 8 bases, with 17 bases between.

V and J are TRBV7-8 and TRBJ2-7, with 7 nucleotides matching TRBD2. Germline lookup yields CDR1 SGHVS and CDR2 FQNEAQ. The junction had 8 bases not matched to a gene; V was cut back by 5 bases and J by 1 base. This CDR3 contains 15 residues. Here the CDR3 DNA reads TGTGCCAGCAGCACCACAACTAGCGTTTCCTACGAGCAGTACTTC. This encodes CASSTTTSVSYEQYF.

The J gene is TRBJ2-7, the V gene TRBV28, with D tentatively TRBD2 (6 bases). Trimming stripped 1 base from V and 7 bases from J, with 17 bases between. The CDR3 contains 15 residues. CDR1 and CDR2 (germline): MDHEN, SYDVKM. Here the CDR3 reads CASSLLGLIIREQYF. The DNA of the CDR3 is TGTGCCAGCAGTTTATTGGGACTTATAATAAGGGAGCAGTACTTC. Looking up the rest from reference TRBV28 and TRBJ2-7 gives the full variable domain: DVKVTQSSRYLVKRTGEKVFLECVQDMDHENMFWYRQDPGLGLRLIYFSYDVKMKEKGDIPEGYSVSREKKERFSLILESASTNQTSMYLCASSLLGLIIREQYFGPGTRLTVT.

This chain connects TRBV5-3 to TRBJ2-7, with a tentative D call TRBD2 (6 bases). TRBV5-3 is filed as an ORF, its function uncertain. The CDR3 sequence is 19 residues long. V was shortened by 4 bases and J by 5 bases, with 31 bases between the two germline ends. CDR3 sequence reads: CARSARSCSGRCPYHEQYF. CDR3 bases: TGTGCCAGAAGCGCGAGGTCTTGTAGCGGCCGGTGCCCGTACCACGAGCAGTACTTC.

The chain links TRBV4-3 to TRBJ2-7; 7 bases map to TRBD2. The V segment lost 1 base and the J segment 2 bases; nucleotides outside the gene matches: 5. The CDR3 spans 15 residues. The V gene's germline CDR1 is LGHNA and CDR2 YSLEER. The CDR3 is CASSQGGGAPYEQYF. CDR3 sequence (DNA): TGCGCCAGCAGCCAAGGGGGAGGGGCTCCCTACGAGCAGTACTTC.

The rearrangement joins TRBV19 to TRBJ1-1; 11 bases are shared with TRBD1. Germline loops: CDR1 LNHDA, CDR2 SQIVND (reference sequence). This CDR3 contains 14 residues. The junction had 8 bases not matched to a gene; V was cut back by 4 bases and J by 10 bases. The CDR3 region has the DNA TGTGCCAGTAGTACCGGACAGGGGGCGACAAGAGCTTTCTTT. Its protein is CASSTGQGATRAFF.

The chain carries TRBV27 and TRBJ2-7, with 11 bases fitting TRBD2. V was pared by 6 bases and J by 7 bases, with 17 bases of the junction left unmatched. Germline V gives CDR1 MNHEY, CDR2 SMNVEV (reference sequence). This CDR3 is built from 17 residues. CDR3 sequence reads: CASSPTPLAGVGGEQYF. In DNA form, the CDR3 reads TGTGCCAGCAGCCCCACCCCACTAGCGGGAGTTGGTGGGGAGCAGTACTTC.

V gene TRBV2 combines with J gene TRBJ1-5, with 9 bases identical to TRBD1. Germline CDR1 reads SNHLY; CDR2 reads FYNNEI. The J segment lost 0 bases and the V segment lost 7 bases, leaving 7 bases of the junction unmatched. This CDR3 has 16 residues. CDR3 coding DNA: TGTGCCAGCATGAAAGGGACAGGGAGTAGCAATCAGCCCCAGCATTTT. Encoded protein: CASMKGTGSSNQPQHF.

This clone has only a few counts. The chain joins TRBV5-8 to TRBJ2-2, with a weak D call TRBD2 (6 bases). The V end lost 2 bases, the J end lost 5 bases, and 13 bases lay between the germline ends. CDR3 length equals 15 residues. Germline V CDR1 and CDR2: SGHTS, YDEGEE. Here the CDR3 reads CASSLSLASTGELFF. In DNA, the CDR3 is TGTGCCAGCAGCTTAAGCCTAGCGTCTACCGGGGAGCTGTTTTTT.

The chain is built from TRBV20-1 and TRBJ2-1; TRBD1 matches at 8 bases. The CDR3 spans 10 residues. Germline V CDR1 and CDR2: DFQATT, SNEGSKA (reference sequence). With 6 bases clipped from V and 12 bases from J, the junction kept 4 bases outside the gene matches. CDR3 bases: TGCAGTGCGGCGGGGACAGGGCAGTTCTTC. It translates to CSAAGTGQFF.

This clone was observed a few times. V usage is TRBV9 and J usage is TRBJ2-7, with TRBD1 matching 11 bases. Germline V CDR1 and CDR2: SGDLS, YYNGEE. After removal of 4 bases from V and 5 bases from J, the junction contained 11 bases not matched to a gene. The CDR3 covers 16 residues. The CDR3 region is CASSHQSGTGGDEQYF. CDR3 coding DNA: TGTGCCAGCAGCCATCAGAGCGGGACAGGGGGTGACGAGCAGTACTTC.

The CDR3, as DNA: TGTGCCAGCAGCTCCTTAGCGGGGGGGCCCACAGATACGCAGTATTTT. It is translated as CASSSLAGGPTDTQYF. The J gene is TRBJ2-3, the V gene TRBV5-4, with 11 positions matching TRBD2. Germline assignment: CDR1 SGHNT and CDR2 YYREEE (reference sequence). Trimming cost V 3 bases and J 2 bases; bases outside gene matches: 5. CDR3 length: 16 amino acids.

This chain links TRBV27 with TRBJ2-3; 10 bases match TRBD2. The CDR3 length is 13 residues. With 3 bases clipped from V and 13 bases from J, the junction kept 7 bases outside the gene matches. Germline assignment: CDR1 MNHEY and CDR2 SMNVEV (reference sequence). The CDR3 spells CASSLPLAGEKYF. Here the CDR3 DNA reads TGTGCCAGCAGTTTGCCCCTAGCGGGGGAAAAGTATTTT.

This chain joins TRBV5-1 and TRBJ2-1, with a tentative D call TRBD2 (5 bases). Trimming took off 5 bases at V and 1 base at J, with 10 bases between the two ends. This CDR3 has 14 amino acids. The germline V gene encodes CDR1 SGHRS and CDR2 YFSETQ. The CDR3 region is CASREVGSYNEQFF. The DNA of the CDR3 is TGCGCCAGCAGGGAGGTCGGATCCTACAATGAGCAGTTCTTC.

The V call is TRBV19, the J call TRBJ1-1; weak D call: TRBD1 (6 bases). Germline V CDR1 and CDR2: LNHDA, SQIVND (reference sequence). The V end was cut by 4 bases, the J end by 11 bases, with 14 bases between. The CDR3 is 12 residues long. The CDR3: CASSTTGKAAFF. CDR3 coding DNA: TGTGCCAGTAGTACTACAGGGAAGGCTGCTTTCTTT. The full variable domain, in which reference TRBV19 and TRBJ1-1 provide the parts outside the CDR3, is DGGITQSPKYLFRKEGQNVTLSCEQNLNHDAMYWYRQDPGQGLRLIYYSQIVNDFQKGDIAEGYSVSREKKESFPLTVTSAQKNPTAFYLCASSTTGKAAFFGQGTRLTVV.

The chain has TRBV10-3 and TRBJ2-7; a possible D gene is TRBD1 (6 bases). V was trimmed by 0 bases and J by 1 base, leaving 10 bases between them. Germline CDR1 reads ENHRY; CDR2 reads SYGVKD. The CDR3 runs to 15 residues. CDR3 nucleotide sequence: TGTGCCATCAGTGAGTCGGAGACAGGTTCCTACGAGCAGTACTTC. Its protein is CAISESETGSYEQYF.

This clone has just one count. The rearrangement joins TRBV11-2 to TRBJ2-6; possible D gene TRBD2, 5 bases. Deletions cut 0 bases from V and 1 base from J, with 13 bases between. From germline, CDR1 is SGHAT and CDR2 FQNNGV. The CDR3 sequence is 18 residues long. CDR3 bases: TGTGCCAGCAGCTTAGAGGACTCAGTCTTTTCTGGGGCCAACGTCCTGACTTTC. Protein sequence: CASSLEDSVFSGANVLTF.